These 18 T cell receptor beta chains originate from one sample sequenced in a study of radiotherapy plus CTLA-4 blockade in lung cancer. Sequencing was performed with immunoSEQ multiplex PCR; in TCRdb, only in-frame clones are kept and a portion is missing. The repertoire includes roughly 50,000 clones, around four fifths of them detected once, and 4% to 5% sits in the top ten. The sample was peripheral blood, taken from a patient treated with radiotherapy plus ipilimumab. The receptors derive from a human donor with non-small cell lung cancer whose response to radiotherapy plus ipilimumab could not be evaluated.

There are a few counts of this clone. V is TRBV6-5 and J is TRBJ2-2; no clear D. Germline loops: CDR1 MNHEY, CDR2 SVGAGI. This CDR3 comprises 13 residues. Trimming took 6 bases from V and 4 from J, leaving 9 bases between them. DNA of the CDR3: TGTGCCAGCAGACAGACACTCACCGGGGAGCTGTTTTTT. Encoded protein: CASRQTLTGELFF.

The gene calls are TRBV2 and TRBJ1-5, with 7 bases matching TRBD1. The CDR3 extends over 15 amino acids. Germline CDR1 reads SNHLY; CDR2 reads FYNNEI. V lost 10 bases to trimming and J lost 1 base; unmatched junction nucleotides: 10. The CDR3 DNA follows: TGTGCCACCGCACAGGGGAAGGGAAGCAATCAGCCCCAGCATTTT. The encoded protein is CATAQGKGSNQPQHF.

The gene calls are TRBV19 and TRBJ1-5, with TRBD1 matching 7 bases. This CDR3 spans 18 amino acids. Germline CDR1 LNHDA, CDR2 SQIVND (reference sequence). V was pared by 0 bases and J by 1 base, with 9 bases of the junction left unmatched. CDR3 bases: TGTGCCAGTAGTATAGACCGGGACAGTCGCTGGAGCAATCAGCCCCAGCATTTT. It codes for CASSIDRDSRWSNQPQHF.

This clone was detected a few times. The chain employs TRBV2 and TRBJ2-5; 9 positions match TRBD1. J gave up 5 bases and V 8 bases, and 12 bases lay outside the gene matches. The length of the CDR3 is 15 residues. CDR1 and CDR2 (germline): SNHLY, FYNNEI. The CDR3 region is CASGLQGALGETQYF. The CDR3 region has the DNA TGTGCCAGCGGGCTACAGGGGGCGCTTGGGGAGACCCAGTACTTC.

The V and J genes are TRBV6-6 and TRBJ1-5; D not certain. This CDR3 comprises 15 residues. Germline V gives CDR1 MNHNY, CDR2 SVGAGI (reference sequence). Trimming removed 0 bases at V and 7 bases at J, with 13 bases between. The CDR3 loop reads CASSYSKGDNQPQHF. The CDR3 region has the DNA TGTGCCAGCAGTTACTCGAAGGGAGATAACCAGCCCCAGCATTTT.

CDR3 sequence reads: CASRSMTGDNSPLHF. CDR3 in DNA: TGTGCAAGTCGCTCTATGACAGGAGATAATTCACCCCTCCACTTT. The V and J genes are TRBV12-2 and TRBJ1-6; whether TRBD1, the table's D call, matches the DNA was not checked. TRBV12-2 is a pseudogene locus. The CDR3 extends over 15 amino acids.

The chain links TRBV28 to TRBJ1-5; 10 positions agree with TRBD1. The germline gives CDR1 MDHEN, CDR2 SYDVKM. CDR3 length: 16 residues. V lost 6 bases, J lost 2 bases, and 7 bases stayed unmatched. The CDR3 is CASRSPGTGGNQPQHF. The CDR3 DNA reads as TGTGCCAGCAGGTCTCCCGGGACAGGGGGCAATCAGCCCCAGCATTTT.

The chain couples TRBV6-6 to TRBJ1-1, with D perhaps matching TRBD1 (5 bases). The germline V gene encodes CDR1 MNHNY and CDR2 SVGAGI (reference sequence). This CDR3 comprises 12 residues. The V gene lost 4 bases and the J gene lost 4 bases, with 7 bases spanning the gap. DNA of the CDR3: TGTGCCAGCAGTTCGGGGGGCACTGAAGCTTTCTTT. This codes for CASSSGGTEAFF.

The CDR3 DNA is TGTGCCAGCAGTTTCAGGGGCGGTGGATACGAGCAGTACTTC. This encodes CASSFRGGGYEQYF. The rearrangement joins TRBV28 to TRBJ2-7; a possible D gene is TRBD1 (6 bases). Germline assignment: CDR1 MDHEN and CDR2 SYDVKM. Trimming took off 3 bases at V and 4 bases at J, with 13 bases between the two ends. The CDR3 totals 14 residues.

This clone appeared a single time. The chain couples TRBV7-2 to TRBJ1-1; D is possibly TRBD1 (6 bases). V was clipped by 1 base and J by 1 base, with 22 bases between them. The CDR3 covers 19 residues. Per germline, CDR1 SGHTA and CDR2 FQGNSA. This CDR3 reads CASSLGPHRVSRTNTEAFF. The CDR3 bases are TGTGCCAGCAGCTTAGGGCCCCACAGGGTCAGTCGAACGAACACTGAAGCTTTCTTT.

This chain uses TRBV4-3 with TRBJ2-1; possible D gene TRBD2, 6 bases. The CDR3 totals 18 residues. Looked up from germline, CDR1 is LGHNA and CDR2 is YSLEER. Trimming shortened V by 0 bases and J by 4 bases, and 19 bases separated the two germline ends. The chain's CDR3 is CASSQDLEAGSGYNEQFF. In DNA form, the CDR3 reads TGCGCCAGCAGCCAAGACCTGGAGGCAGGGAGCGGGTACAATGAGCAGTTCTTC.

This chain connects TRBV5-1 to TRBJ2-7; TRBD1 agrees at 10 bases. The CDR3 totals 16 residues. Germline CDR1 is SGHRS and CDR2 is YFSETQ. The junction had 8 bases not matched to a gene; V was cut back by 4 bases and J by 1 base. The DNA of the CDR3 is TGCGCCAGCAGCCTTTACCGGGACAGGGGTTCCTACGAGCAGTACTTC. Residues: CASSLYRDRGSYEQYF.

CDR3 residues: CASSALTGGLETQYF. The CDR3 DNA is TGTGCCAGTAGCGCCCTGACAGGGGGATTAGAGACCCAGTACTTC. The chain has TRBV19 and TRBJ2-5, with TRBD1 matching 9 bases. CDR1 and CDR2 from the germline V gene are LNHDA and SQIVND (reference sequence). The CDR3 loop spans 15 amino acids. V was clipped by 6 bases and J by 4 bases; unmatched bases: 9.

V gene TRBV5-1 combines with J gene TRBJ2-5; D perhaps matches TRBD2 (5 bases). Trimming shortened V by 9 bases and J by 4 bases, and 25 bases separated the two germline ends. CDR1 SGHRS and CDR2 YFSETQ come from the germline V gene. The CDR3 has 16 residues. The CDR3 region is CATTVGEFRGLETQYF. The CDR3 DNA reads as TGCGCCACCACAGTTGGGGAGTTTAGAGGTTTAGAGACCCAGTACTTC.

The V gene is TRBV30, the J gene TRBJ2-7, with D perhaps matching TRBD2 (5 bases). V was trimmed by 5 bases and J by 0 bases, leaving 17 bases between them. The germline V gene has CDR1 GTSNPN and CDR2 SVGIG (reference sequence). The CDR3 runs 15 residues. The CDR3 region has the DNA TGTGCCTGGGAGACGGGAAACCGACCCTCCTACGAGCAGTACTTC. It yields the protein CAWETGNRPSYEQYF.

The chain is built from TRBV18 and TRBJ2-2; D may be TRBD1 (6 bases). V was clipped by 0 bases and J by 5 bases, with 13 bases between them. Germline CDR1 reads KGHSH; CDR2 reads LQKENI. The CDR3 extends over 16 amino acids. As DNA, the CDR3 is TGTGCCAGCTCACCACCATCGGTCGGACAGACCGGGGAGCTGTTTTTT. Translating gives CASSPPSVGQTGELFF.

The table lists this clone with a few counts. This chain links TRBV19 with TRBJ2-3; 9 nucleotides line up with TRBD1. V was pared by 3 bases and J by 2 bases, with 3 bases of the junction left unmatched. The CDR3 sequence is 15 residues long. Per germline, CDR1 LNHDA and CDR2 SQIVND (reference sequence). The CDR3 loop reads CASSMRTGDTDTQYF. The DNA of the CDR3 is TGTGCCAGTAGTATGAGGACAGGGGACACAGATACGCAGTATTTT.

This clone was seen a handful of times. The CDR3 region is CASSFSRSDSAFF. CDR3 in DNA: TGTGCCAGCAGCTTCTCCCGTTCGGACTCAGCTTTCTTT. The V gene is TRBV7-2, the J gene TRBJ1-1; D is uncertain. V lost 3 bases and J 10 bases, leaving 15 bases between the germline ends. Germline CDR1 is SGHTA and CDR2 is FQGNSA. This CDR3 has 13 amino acids.